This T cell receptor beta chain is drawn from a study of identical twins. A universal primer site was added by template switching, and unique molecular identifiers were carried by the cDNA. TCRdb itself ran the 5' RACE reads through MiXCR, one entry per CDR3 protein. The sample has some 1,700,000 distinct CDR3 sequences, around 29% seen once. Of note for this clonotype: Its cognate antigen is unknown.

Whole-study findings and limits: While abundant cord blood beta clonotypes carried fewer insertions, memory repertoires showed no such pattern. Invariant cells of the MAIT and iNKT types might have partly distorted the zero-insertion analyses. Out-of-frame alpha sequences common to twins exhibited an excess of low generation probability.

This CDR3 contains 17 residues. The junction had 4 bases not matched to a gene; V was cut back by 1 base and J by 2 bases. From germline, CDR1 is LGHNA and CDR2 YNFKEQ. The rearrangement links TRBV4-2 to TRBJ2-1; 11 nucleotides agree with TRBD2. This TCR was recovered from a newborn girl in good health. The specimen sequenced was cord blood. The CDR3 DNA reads TGTGCCAGCAGCCAAGCTGATAGCGGGAGGGCCTACAATGAGCAGTTCTTC. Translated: CASSQADSGRAYNEQFF.